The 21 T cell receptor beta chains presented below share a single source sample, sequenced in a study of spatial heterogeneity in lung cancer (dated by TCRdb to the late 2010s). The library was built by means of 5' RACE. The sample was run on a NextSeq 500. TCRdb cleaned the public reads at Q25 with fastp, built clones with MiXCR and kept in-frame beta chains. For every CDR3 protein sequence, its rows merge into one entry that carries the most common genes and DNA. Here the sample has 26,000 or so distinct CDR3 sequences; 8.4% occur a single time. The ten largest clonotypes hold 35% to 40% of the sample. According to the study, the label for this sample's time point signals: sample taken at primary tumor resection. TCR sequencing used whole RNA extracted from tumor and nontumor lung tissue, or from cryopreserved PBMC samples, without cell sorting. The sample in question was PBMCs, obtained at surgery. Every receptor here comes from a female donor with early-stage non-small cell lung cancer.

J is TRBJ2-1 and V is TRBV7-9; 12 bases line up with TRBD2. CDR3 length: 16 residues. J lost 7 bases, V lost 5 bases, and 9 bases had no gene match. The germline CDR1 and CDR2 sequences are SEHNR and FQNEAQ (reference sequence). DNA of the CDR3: TGTGCCAGCAGCCTACAGGTGACTAGCGGGAGAAATGAGCAGTTCTTC. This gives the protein CASSLQVTSGRNEQFF.

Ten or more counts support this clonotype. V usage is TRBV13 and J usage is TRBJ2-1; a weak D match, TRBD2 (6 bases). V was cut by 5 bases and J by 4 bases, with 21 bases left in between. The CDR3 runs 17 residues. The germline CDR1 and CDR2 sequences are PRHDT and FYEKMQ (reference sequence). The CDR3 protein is CASSPDELAELYNEQFF. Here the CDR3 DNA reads TGTGCCAGCAGCCCCGATGAACTAGCAGAATTATACAATGAGCAGTTCTTC.

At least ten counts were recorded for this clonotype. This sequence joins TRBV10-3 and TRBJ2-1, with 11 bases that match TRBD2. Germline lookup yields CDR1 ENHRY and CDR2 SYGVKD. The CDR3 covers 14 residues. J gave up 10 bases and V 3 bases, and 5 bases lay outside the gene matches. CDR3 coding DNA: TGTGCCATCAGTGATAGCGGGAGGGCCGGGGAGCAGTTCTTC. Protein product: CAISDSGRAGEQFF.

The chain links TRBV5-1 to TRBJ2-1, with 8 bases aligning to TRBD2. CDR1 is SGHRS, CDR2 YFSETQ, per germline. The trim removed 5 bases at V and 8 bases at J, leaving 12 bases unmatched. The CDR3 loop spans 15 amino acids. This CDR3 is CASRPPGLVRHEQFF. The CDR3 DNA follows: TGCGCCAGCAGACCTCCGGGACTAGTTCGCCATGAGCAGTTCTTC.

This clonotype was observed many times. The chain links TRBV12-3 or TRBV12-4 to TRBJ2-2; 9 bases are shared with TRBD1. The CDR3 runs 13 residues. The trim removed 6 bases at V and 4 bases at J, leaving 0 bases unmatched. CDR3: CASRTGGTGELFF. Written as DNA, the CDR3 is TGTGCCAGCAGGACAGGGGGCACCGGGGAGCTGTTTTTT.

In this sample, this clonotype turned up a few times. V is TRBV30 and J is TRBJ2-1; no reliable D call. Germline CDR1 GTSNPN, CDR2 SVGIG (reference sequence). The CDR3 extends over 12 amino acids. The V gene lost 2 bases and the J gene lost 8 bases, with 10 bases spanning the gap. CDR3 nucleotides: TGTGCCTGGAGTCCTAGAGTCCATGAGCAGTTCTTC. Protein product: CAWSPRVHEQFF. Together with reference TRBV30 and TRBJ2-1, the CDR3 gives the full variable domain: SQTIHQWPATLVQPVGSPLSLECTVEGTSNPNLYWYRQAAGRGLQLLFYSVGIGQISSEVPQNLSASRPQDRQFILSSKKLLLSDSGFYLCAWSPRVHEQFFGPGTRLTVL.

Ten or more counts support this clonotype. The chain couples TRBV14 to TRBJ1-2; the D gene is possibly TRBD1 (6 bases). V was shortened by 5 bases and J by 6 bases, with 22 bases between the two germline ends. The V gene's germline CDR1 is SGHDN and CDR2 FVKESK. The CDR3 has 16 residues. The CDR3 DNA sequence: TGTGCCAGCAGCGGGACATTACTTCTCGGAACCCATGGCTACACCTTC. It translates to CASSGTLLLGTHGYTF. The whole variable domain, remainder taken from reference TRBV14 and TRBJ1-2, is EAGVTQFPSHSVIEKGQTVTLRCDPISGHDNLYWYRRVMGKEIKFLLHFVKESKQDESGMPNNRFLAERTGGTYSTLKVQPAELEDSGVYFCASSGTLLLGTHGYTFGSGTRLTVV.

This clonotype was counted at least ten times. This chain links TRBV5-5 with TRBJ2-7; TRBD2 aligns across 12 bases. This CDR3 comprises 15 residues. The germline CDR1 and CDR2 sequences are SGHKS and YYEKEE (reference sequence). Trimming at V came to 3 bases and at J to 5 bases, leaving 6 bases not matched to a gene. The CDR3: CASSSSGRAGNEQYF. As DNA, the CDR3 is TGTGCCAGCAGCTCTAGCGGGAGGGCCGGCAACGAGCAGTACTTC.

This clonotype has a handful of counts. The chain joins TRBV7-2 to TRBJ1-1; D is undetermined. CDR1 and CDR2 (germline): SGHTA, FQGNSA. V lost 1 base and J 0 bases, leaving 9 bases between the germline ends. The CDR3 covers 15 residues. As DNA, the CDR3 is TGTGCCAGCAGCTTAGTGGGCCGGTTGAACACTGAAGCTTTCTTT. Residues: CASSLVGRLNTEAFF. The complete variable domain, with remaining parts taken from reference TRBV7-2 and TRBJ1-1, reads GAGVSQSPSNKVTEKGKDVELRCDPISGHTALYWYRQSLGQGLEFLIYFQGNSAPDKSGLPSDRFSAERTGGSVSTLTIQRTQQEDSAVYLCASSLVGRLNTEAFFGQGTRLTVV.

The CDR3: CASSSRIQGGNSPLHF. CDR3 bases: TGTGCCAGCAGTTCCAGAATACAGGGTGGAAATTCACCCCTCCACTTT. The chain recombines TRBV27 with TRBJ1-6; the D gene is possibly TRBD1 (6 bases). This CDR3 region has 16 residues. Per germline, CDR1 MNHEY and CDR2 SMNVEV (reference sequence). Trimming left V 4 bases short and J 7 bases short, with 17 bases between.

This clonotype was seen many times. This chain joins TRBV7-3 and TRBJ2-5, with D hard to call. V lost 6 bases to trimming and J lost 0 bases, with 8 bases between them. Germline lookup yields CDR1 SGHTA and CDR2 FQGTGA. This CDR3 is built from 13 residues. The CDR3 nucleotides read TGTGCCAGCAGTCCGGATAACCAAGAGACCCAGTACTTC. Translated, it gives CASSPDNQETQYF.

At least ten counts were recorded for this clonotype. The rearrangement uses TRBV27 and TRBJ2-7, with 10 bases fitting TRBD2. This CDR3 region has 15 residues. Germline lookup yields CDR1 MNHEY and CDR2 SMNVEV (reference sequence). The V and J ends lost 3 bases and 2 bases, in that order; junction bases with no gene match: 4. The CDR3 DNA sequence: TGTGCCAGCAGTTTTTCAGGACTAGCGGCCTACGAGCAGTACTTC. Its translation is CASSFSGLAAYEQYF.

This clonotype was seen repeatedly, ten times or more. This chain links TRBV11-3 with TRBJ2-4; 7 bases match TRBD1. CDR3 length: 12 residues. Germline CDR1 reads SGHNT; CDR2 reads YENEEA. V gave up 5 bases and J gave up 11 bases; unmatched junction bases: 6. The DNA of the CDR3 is TGTGCCAGCAGCGGCTGGGACAGCCTTCAGTACTTC. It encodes CASSGWDSLQYF.

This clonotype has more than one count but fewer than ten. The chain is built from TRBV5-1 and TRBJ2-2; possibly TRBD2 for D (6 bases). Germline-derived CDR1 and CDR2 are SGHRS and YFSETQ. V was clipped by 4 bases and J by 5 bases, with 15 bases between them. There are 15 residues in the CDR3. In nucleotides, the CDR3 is TGCGCCAGCAGCACAATGCCAGGGAGGACCGGGGAGCTGTTTTTT. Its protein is CASSTMPGRTGELFF. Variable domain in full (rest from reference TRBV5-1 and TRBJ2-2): KAGVTQTPRYLIKTRGQQVTLSCSPISGHRSVSWYQQTPGQGLQFLFEYFSETQRNKGNFPGRFSGRQFSNSRSEMNVSTLELGDSALYLCASSTMPGRTGELFFGEGSRLTVL.

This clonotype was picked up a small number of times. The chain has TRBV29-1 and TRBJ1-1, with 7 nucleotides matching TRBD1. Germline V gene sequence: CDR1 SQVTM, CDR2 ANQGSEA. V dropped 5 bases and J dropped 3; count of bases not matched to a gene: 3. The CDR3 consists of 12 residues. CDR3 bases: TGCAGCGTTAGACAGGGTGACACTGAAGCTTTCTTT. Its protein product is CSVRQGDTEAFF.

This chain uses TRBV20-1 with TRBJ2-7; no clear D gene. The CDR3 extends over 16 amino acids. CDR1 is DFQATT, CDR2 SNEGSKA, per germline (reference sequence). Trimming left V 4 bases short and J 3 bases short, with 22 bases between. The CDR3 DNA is TGCAGTGCTACTCCGGGCGGAACATTCTCTGTCTACGAGCAGTACTTC. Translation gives CSATPGGTFSVYEQYF.

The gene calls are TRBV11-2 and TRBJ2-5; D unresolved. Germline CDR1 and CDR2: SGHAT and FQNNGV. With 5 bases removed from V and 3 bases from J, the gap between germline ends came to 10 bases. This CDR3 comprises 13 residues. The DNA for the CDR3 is TGTGCCAGCAGCCCCTACCCTAAAGAGACCCAGTACTTC. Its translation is CASSPYPKETQYF.

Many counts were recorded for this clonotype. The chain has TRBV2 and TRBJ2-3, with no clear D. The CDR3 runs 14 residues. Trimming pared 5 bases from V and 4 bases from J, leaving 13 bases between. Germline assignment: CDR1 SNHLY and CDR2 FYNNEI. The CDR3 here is CASSSEGNADTQYF. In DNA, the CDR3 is TGTGCCAGCAGTTCGGAAGGGAATGCAGATACGCAGTATTTT.

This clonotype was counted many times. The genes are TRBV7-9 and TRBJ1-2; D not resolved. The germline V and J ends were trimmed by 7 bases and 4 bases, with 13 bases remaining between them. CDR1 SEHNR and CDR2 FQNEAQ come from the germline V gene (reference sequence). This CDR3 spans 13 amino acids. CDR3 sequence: CASTSETAYGYTF. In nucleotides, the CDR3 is TGTGCCAGCACCTCTGAGACGGCCTATGGCTACACCTTC.

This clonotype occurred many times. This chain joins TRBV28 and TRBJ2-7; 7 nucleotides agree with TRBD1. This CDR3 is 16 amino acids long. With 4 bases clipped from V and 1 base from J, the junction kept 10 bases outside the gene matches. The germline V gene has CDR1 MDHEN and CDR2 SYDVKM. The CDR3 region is CASSSQGEPRSYEQYF. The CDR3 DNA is TGTGCCAGCAGTTCCCAGGGGGAGCCGCGTTCCTACGAGCAGTACTTC. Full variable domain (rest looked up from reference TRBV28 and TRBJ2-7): DVKVTQSSRYLVKRTGEKVFLECVQDMDHENMFWYRQDPGLGLRLIYFSYDVKMKEKGDIPEGYSVSREKKERFSLILESASTNQTSMYLCASSSQGEPRSYEQYFGPGTRLTVT.

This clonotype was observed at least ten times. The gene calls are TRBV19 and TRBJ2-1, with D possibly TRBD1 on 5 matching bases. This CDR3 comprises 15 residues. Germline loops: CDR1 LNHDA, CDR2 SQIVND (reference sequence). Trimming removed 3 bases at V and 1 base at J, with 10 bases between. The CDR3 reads CASSIDSISYNEQFF. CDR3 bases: TGTGCCAGTAGTATTGACAGTATTTCCTACAATGAGCAGTTCTTC.